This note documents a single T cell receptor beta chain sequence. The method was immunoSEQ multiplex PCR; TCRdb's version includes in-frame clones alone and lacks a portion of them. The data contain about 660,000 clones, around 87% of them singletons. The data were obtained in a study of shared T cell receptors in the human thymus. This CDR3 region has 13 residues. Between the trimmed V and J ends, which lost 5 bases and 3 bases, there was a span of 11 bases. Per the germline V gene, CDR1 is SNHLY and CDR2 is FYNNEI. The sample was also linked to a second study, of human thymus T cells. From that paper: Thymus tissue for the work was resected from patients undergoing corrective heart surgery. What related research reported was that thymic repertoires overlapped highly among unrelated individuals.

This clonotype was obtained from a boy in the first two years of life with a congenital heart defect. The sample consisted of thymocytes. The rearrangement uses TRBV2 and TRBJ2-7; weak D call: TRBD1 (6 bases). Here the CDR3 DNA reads TGTGCCAGCAGTCCTCCGGACAGCTACGAGCAGTACTTC. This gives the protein CASSPPDSYEQYF.